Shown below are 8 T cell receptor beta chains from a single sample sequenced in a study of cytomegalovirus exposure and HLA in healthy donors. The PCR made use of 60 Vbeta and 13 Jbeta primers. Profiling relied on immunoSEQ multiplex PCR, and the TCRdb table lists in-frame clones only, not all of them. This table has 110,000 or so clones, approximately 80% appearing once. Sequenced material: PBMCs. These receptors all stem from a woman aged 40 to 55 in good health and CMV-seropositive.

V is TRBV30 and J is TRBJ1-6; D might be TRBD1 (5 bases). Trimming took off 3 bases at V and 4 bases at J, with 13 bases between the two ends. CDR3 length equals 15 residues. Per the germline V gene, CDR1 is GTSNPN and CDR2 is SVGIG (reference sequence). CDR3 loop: CAWRGSGGYNSPLHF. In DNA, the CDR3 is TGTGCCTGGAGGGGGTCGGGGGGATATAATTCACCCCTCCACTTT.

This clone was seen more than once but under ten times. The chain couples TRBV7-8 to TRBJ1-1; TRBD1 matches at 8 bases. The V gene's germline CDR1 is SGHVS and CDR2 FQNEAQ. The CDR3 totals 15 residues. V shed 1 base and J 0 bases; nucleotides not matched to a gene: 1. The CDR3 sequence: CASSLGTGLNTEAFF. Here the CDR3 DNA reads TGTGCCAGCAGCTTAGGGACAGGGCTGAACACTGAAGCTTTCTTT.

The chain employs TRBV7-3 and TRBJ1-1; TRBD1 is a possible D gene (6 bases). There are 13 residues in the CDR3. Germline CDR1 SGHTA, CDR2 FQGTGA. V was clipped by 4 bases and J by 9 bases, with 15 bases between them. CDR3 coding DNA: TGTGCCAGCAGCTCCCGGACAGACCAAAAAGCTTTCTTT. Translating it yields CASSSRTDQKAFF.

CDR3 sequence reads: CASSYSRTGDIQQYF. CDR3 nucleotides: TGTGCCAGCAGTTACTCCCGGACAGGGGATATTCAGCAGTACTTC. The chain employs TRBV6-5 and TRBJ2-7; 9 nucleotides align to TRBD1. The ends lost 0 bases at V and 8 bases at J; junction bases unmatched: 8. This CDR3 has 15 amino acids. The germline V gene has CDR1 MNHEY and CDR2 SVGAGI.

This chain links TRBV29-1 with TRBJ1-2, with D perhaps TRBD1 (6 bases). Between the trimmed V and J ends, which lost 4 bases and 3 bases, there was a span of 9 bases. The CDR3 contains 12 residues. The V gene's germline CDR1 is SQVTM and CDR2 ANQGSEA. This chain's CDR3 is CSVAYRDYGYTF. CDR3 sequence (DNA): TGCAGCGTTGCCTACAGGGACTATGGCTACACCTTC.

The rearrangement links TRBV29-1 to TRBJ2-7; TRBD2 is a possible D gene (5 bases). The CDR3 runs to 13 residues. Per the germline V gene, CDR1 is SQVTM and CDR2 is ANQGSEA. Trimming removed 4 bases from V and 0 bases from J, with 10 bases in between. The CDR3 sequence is CSVVSGFSYEQYF. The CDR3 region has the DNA TGCAGCGTTGTGTCGGGGTTCTCCTACGAGCAGTACTTC.

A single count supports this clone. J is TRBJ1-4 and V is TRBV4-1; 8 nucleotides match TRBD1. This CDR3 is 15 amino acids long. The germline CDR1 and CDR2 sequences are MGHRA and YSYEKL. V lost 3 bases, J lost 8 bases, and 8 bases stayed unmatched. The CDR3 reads CASSQVRGQLEKLFF. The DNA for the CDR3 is TGCGCCAGCAGCCAGGTCAGGGGGCAGTTGGAAAAACTGTTTTTT.

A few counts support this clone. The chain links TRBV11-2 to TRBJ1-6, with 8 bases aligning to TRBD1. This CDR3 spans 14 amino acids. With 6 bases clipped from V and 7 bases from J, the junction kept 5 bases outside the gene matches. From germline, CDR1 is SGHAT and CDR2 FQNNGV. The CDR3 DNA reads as TGTGCCAGCAGGAAACAGGGGGTCAATTCACCCCTCCACTTT. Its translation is CASRKQGVNSPLHF.